The T cell receptor beta chain under discussion was sequenced for a study of OX40 agonist ivuxolimab in advanced cancers. Regarding the research as a whole: Ivuxolimab was an agonistic, fully human IgG2 monoclonal antibody directed against OX40 (CD134), a costimulatory receptor. Among the 52 dose-escalation patients, about 19 had hepatocellular carcinoma, approximately 15 melanoma, 9 renal cell carcinoma and 9 head and neck cancer. Patients were allowed to have had prior anti-PD-1, anti-PD-L1 or anti-CTLA-4 therapy, and approximately 43% of the dose-escalation patients had previously received checkpoint inhibitors. In the dose-escalation cohort, 82.7% of patients were male, and the mean age was approximately 55 years, with a range of about 23 to 90. The paper reports the monotherapy dose-escalation portion (N = 52 patients) of the phase I ivuxolimab trial. Partial responses were achieved by three dose-escalation patients, of whom one had hepatocellular carcinoma and two had cutaneous melanoma. Peripheral TCRbeta sequencing aimed to test whether ivuxolimab altered TCR sequence diversity and caused clonal T-cell expansion. Intravenous ivuxolimab was administered to patients every 2 weeks at six dose levels: 0.01, 0.1, 0.3, 1.5, 3 and 10 mg/kg. Points the paper makes about the study in general: The antigen specificity of the clonally expanded peripheral T cells was not determined. Low levels of normalized T-cell clonal expansion were also seen in some nonresponding patients. Clonal expansion of both CD4+ and CD8+ blood T cells was observed from baseline to week 6 at doses 0.1 to 3.0 mg/kg. After ivuxolimab, expanded clones were on average more numerous among CD8+ T cells than among CD4+ T cells. In partial responders in the 0.1-3.0 mg/kg groups, normalized peripheral clonal expansion was found to be among the lowest, especially among CD8+ T cells.

CDR1 SGDLS and CDR2 YYNGEE are derived from the germline V gene. Spanning cysteine to phenylalanine, the CDR3 consists of 14 amino acids. Here the CDR3 DNA is all that survives: 42 bases in frame from base 1. Trimming costs V 5 bases and J 1 base, and their ends lie 12 bases apart. The table lists this clone with a count of one. Its antigen remains unidentified. One base away there is no much larger clone; base qualities are not given. Patients with a history of autoimmune disease or receiving systemic immunosuppression were excluded from the trial. In every dose cohort, peripheral blood was drawn for TCR sequencing at baseline, cycle 4 day 1, and cycle 7 day 1. The samples were drawn from a first-in-human, open-label, multicenter phase I dose-escalation trial of ivuxolimab. Adults with locally advanced or metastatic melanoma, renal cell, hepatocellular, or head and neck squamous cell carcinoma were enrolled in the trial. Before TCR sequencing, CD4+ T cells and CD8+ T cells were sorted from peripheral blood as separate populations.

Genomic DNA was isolated from the sorted cells so that the TCRbeta CDR3 region could be sequenced. The immunoSEQ Assay was used to sequence the TCRbeta CDR3 regions. TCRdb carries this immuneACCESS record with in-frame sequences only. Its versions omit some clonotypes, under half of them owing to an unresolved V gene in the studies checked, with the rest unexplained. Recorded for this sample are about 79,000 clones; more than 85% of them occurred a single time. The top ten hold 0.99% of the sample. The receptor was isolated from an adult with an advanced solid tumor such as melanoma, head and neck, liver or kidney cancer. In this chain, TRBV9 is recombined with TRBJ1-1; D gene: possibly TRBD1, on 5 matching bases. The sample was CD4+ or CD8+ T cells sorted from blood, taken in a trial of the OX40 agonist ivuxolimab. The sequenced DNA: TGTGCCAGCAGTCGGGCCGGGGCGAACACTGAAGCTTTCTTT. It codes for CASSRAGANTEAFF.